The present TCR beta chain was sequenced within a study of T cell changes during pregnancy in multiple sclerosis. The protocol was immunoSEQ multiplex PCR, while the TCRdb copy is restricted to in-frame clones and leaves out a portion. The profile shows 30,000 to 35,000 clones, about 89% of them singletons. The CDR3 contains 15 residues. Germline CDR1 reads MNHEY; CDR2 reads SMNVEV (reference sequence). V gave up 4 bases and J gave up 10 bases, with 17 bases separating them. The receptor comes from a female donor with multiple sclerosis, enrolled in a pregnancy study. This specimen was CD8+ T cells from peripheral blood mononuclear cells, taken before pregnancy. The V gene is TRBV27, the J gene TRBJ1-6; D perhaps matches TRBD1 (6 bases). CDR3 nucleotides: TGTGCCAGCAGTTCCCGCACAGGGAATGGGTCACCCCTCCACTTT. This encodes CASSSRTGNGSPLHF.